What follows are 9 T cell receptor beta chains derived from one specimen sequenced in a study of blood T cell repertoires in COVID-19. Libraries were prepared by immunoSEQ multiplex PCR; TCRdb keeps only in-frame clonotypes and omits some of them. The data hold 35,000 to 40,000 clones, with around four fifths observed a single time. Sequencing was performed on peripheral blood. Every receptor here comes from a man at least 80 years old with active or convalescent COVID-19.

CDR3 loop: CASKGAVSYNEQFF. CDR3 DNA: TGCGCCAGCAAAGGGGCGGTCTCCTACAATGAGCAGTTCTTC. This sequence joins TRBV4-3 and TRBJ2-1; D is possibly TRBD1 (5 bases). The CDR3 length is 14 residues. Trimming removed 7 bases from V and 0 bases from J, with 10 bases in between. CDR1 and CDR2 from the germline V gene are LGHNA and YSLEER.

V and J are TRBV2 and TRBJ2-3, with D uncertain. Germline V CDR1 and CDR2: SNHLY, FYNNEI. This CDR3 has 11 amino acids. Trimming took off 8 bases at V and 2 bases at J, with 5 bases between the two ends. Here the CDR3 reads CASSYTDTQYF. In DNA form, the CDR3 reads TGTGCCAGCTCGTACACAGATACGCAGTATTTT.

V and J are TRBV3-1 (or the pseudogene TRBV3-2) and TRBJ2-7, with TRBD1 matching over 9 bases. Trimming at V came to 4 bases and at J to 2 bases, leaving 9 bases not matched to a gene. In germline, CDR1 is LGHDT, CDR2 YNNKEL (reference sequence). This CDR3 spans 16 amino acids. The CDR3 reads CASSRTPGTGTYEQYF. As DNA, the CDR3 is TGTGCCAGCAGCCGCACCCCCGGGACAGGGACCTACGAGCAGTACTTC.

The gene calls are TRBV4-1 and TRBJ1-4; 7 positions agree with TRBD1. V gave up 2 bases and J gave up 1 base; unmatched junction bases: 7. Germline CDR1 and CDR2: MGHRA and YSYEKL. This CDR3 comprises 17 residues. CDR3 region: CASSQPRTGGTNEKLFF. CDR3 coding DNA: TGCGCCAGCAGCCAACCTCGGACAGGCGGAACTAATGAAAAACTGTTTTTT.

The CDR3 sequence: CAWCPGETNQPQHF. CDR3 nucleotides: TGTGCCTGGTGTCCGGGGGAGACCAATCAGCCCCAGCATTTT. This chain connects TRBV30 to TRBJ1-5; D possibly corresponds to TRBD1 (5 bases). The CDR3 extends over 14 amino acids. The V end lost 5 bases, the J end lost 3 bases, and 14 bases lay between the germline ends. The germline V gene has CDR1 GTSNPN and CDR2 SVGIG (reference sequence).

This sequence joins TRBV29-1 and TRBJ1-1; D might be TRBD1 (5 bases). Germline CDR1 SQVTM, CDR2 ANQGSEA. Trimming pared 3 bases from V and 11 bases from J, leaving 19 bases between. CDR3 length: 13 amino acids. Written as DNA, the CDR3 is TGCAGCGTTGACTCAGCAGGGACTTTGAAGGCTTTCTTT. This gives the protein CSVDSAGTLKAFF.

The chain carries TRBV2 and TRBJ2-1; 11 nucleotides agree with TRBD2. The germline CDR1 and CDR2 sequences are SNHLY and FYNNEI. This CDR3 contains 16 residues. The V gene end was trimmed by 0 bases and the J gene end by 5 bases; junction bases not matched to a gene: 3. CDR3 nucleotide sequence: TGTGCCAGCAGTGAAGCGCTAGCGGGGGGCCACAATGAGCAGTTCTTC. Translating it yields CASSEALAGGHNEQFF.

The rearrangement uses TRBV24-1 and TRBJ2-3; D remains ambiguous. With 4 bases removed from V and 5 bases from J, the gap between germline ends came to 18 bases. CDR1 is KGHDR, CDR2 SFDVKD, per germline. The CDR3 runs to 16 residues. CDR3 amino acids: CATSDPTQSPGDTQYF. CDR3 DNA sequence: TGTGCCACCAGTGACCCGACCCAAAGCCCGGGAGATACGCAGTATTTT.

CDR3 nucleotide sequence: TGCGCCTCCAGACTGGGGGGAGACTCCTACAATGAGCAGTTCTTC. Amino acids: CASRLGGDSYNEQFF. V gene TRBV5-1 combines with J gene TRBJ2-1, with D perhaps matching TRBD2 (6 bases). The V gene lost 10 bases and the J gene lost 0 bases, with 17 bases spanning the gap. This CDR3 spans 15 amino acids. Germline V gene data show CDR1 as SGHRS and CDR2 as YFSETQ.